Listed below are T cell receptor beta chains from one sample, sequenced in a study of blood T cell repertoires in COVID-19. Measured with immunoSEQ multiplex PCR; TCRdb has only the in-frame clones, and not every one. The table lists around 100,000 clones, approximately 88% of them singletons, with nearly 0.85% in the top ten. The sequenced material came from peripheral blood. All receptors come from a woman between 65 and 79 years old with acute or convalescent COVID-19. CDR3s include the opening cysteine and the closing phenylalanine or tryptophan. D genes are given only for firm matches. The size entry is marked missing in some rows and otherwise reads once, few, many or a size class.

CDR3nt,CDR3aa,j_gene,abundance,v_gene,d_gene
TGTGCTAGTGGTTTGGACCCGGGACAGGGGAATGAAAAACTGTTTTTT,CASGLDPGQGNEKLFF,TRBJ1-4,-,TRBV12-5,TRBD1
TGTGCCAGCAGTCTCCGGGACAGGGGCTACGAGCAGTACTTC,CASSLRDRGYEQYF,TRBJ2-7,few,TRBV7-2,TRBD1
TGTGCCAGCAGCCCGGGACTAGCGGGGGGTCTCACCGGGGAGCTGTTTTTT,CASSPGLAGGLTGELFF,TRBJ2-2,-,TRBV11-2,TRBD2
TGTGCCAGCAGCTTAGAGGAATCAGATACGCAGTATTTT,CASSLEESDTQYF,TRBJ2-3,-,TRBV7-3,-
TGTGCCTGGACGGTTTCCCAGGGTGGCTACACCTTC,CAWTVSQGGYTF,TRBJ1-2,-,TRBV30,-
TGTGCCATCACCCAATCGCCCGACAGGGACTATGGCTACACCTTC,CAITQSPDRDYGYTF,TRBJ1-2,-,TRBV10-3,TRBD1
TGCAGTGCCAGTTCCCCGGGACTAGCGGGAGGTGGCGCAGATACGCAGTATTTT,CSASSPGLAGGGADTQYF,TRBJ2-3,few,TRBV20-1,TRBD2
TGTGCCAGCAGCTTGGGGAGACAGGGGTTGGAGACCCAGTACTTC,CASSLGRQGLETQYF,TRBJ2-5,-,TRBV5-6,TRBD1
TGTGCCAGCAGCCAAGACGGCGGGGGGCAGATTACTGAAGCTTTCTTT,CASSQDGGGQITEAFF,TRBJ1-1,-,TRBV3-1/TRBV3-2,-
TGTGCCAGCAGTTTGGGGACTAGCGGAACCTACGAGCAGTACTTC,CASSLGTSGTYEQYF,TRBJ2-7,-,TRBV28,TRBD2
TGTGCCAGCAGCGCTGGAGGCCGGTGGTCCTATGGCTACACCTTC,CASSAGGRWSYGYTF,TRBJ1-2,-,TRBV13,-
TGTGCCAGCAGCGTAGCGGCAGGAAGCTTCTATGGCTACACCTTC,CASSVAAGSFYGYTF,TRBJ1-2,-,TRBV9,-
TGTGCCAGCAGTCCCCGACAGAGCTCCTACGAGCAGTACTTC,CASSPRQSSYEQYF,TRBJ2-7,once,TRBV6-5,-
TGTGCCAGCAGCCAAGACGTGCAGGCATTTCTTTACAATGAGCAGTTCTTC,CASSQDVQAFLYNEQFF,TRBJ2-1,few,TRBV3-1/TRBV3-2,-
TGTGCCAGTAGTGTACAGGGGGCTTACTCTGAAGCTTTCTTT,CASSVQGAYSEAFF,TRBJ1-1,-,TRBV19,TRBD1
TGCGCCAGCAGCACCTCCGGGACTGGTCTCTACGAGCAGTACTTC,CASSTSGTGLYEQYF,TRBJ2-7,few,TRBV5-1,-
TGTGCCAGCAGCTTCGGAACTAGCGGGAGGGGAGACACCGGGGAGCTGTTTTTT,CASSFGTSGRGDTGELFF,TRBJ2-2,-,TRBV7-9,TRBD2
TGCGCCAGCAGCCGAGGGACTAGCGGCGAAGAGACCCAGTACTTC,CASSRGTSGEETQYF,TRBJ2-5,-,TRBV5-1,TRBD2
TGTGCCAGCAGTGAAAGGAGTGGTACGCAGTATTTT,CASSERSGTQYF,TRBJ2-3,-,TRBV6-1,-
TGTGCCAGCAGCCAGGGACAGTATCCCGGGGAGCTGTTTTTT,CASSQGQYPGELFF,TRBJ2-2,-,TRBV14,TRBD1
TGTGCCAGCAGGGAACAGGTCCTATACAATGAGCAGTTCTTC,CASREQVLYNEQFF,TRBJ2-1,-,TRBV5-5,-
TGTGCCAGCAGCTCCGGGTCCGAGTGGGAAAAACTGTTTTTT,CASSSGSEWEKLFF,TRBJ1-4,once,TRBV7-9,-
TGTGCCAGTAGCCCCAACGACGGCACAGTAAAGTACTTC,CASSPNDGTVKYF,TRBJ2-7,once,TRBV19,-
TGTGCCAGCAGTGACCCAGACAGGGGCTACACCTTC,CASSDPDRGYTF,TRBJ1-2,-,TRBV6-1,-
TGTGCCAGCACCCGGGGGACCTCCTACGAGCAGTACTTC,CASTRGTSYEQYF,TRBJ2-7,few,TRBV5-4,-
TGCGCCAGCAGCCCCCGGCAGGGACTACTCTTGAACACCGGGGAGCTGTTTTTT,CASSPRQGLLLNTGELFF,TRBJ2-2,-,TRBV5-1,TRBD2
TGTGCCAGCAGCAGGGACAGACAAAACACTGAAGCTTTCTTT,CASSRDRQNTEAFF,TRBJ1-1,-,TRBV5-6,TRBD1
TGTGCCAGCAGCCCCCAGGACAGGGTCTATGGCTACACCTTC,CASSPQDRVYGYTF,TRBJ1-2,-,TRBV3-1/TRBV3-2,TRBD1
TGTGCCAGCAGCCCAGGACAGGGCCCCTCCTACGAGCAGTACTTC,CASSPGQGPSYEQYF,TRBJ2-7,-,TRBV5-4,TRBD1
TGTGCCAGCAGTTTACAGGGGAGCGCCTACGAGCAGTACTTC,CASSLQGSAYEQYF,TRBJ2-7,-,TRBV6-6,TRBD1
TGTGCCAGCAGCATGGACAACGACAATGAGCAGTTCTTC,CASSMDNDNEQFF,TRBJ2-1,-,TRBV5-6,-
TGTGCCAGCAGCGTCAGGGGTTATGGGAATTCACCCCTCCACTTT,CASSVRGYGNSPLHF,TRBJ1-6,few,TRBV9,-
TGTGCCAGCAGCGCACGAGAGAATGAGCAGTTCTTC,CASSARENEQFF,TRBJ2-1,-,TRBV9,-
TGTGCCAGCAGCTCCCGCGGCAGGGGGCGTGAGACCCAGTACTTC,CASSSRGRGRETQYF,TRBJ2-5,-,TRBV11-3,TRBD1
TGTGCCAGCAGTGAAGCGCGAGCTCAAAAACTGTTTTTT,CASSEARAQKLFF,TRBJ1-4,-,TRBV2,-
TGCGCCAGCAGCGCAGACGGGACTGCCAGCCAGCCCCAGCATTTT,CASSADGTASQPQHF,TRBJ1-5,-,TRBV5-1,-
TGTGCCAGGAAAGGACAGGGTATCTATGGCTACACCTTC,CARKGQGIYGYTF,TRBJ1-2,-,TRBV19,TRBD1
TGTGCCAGCAGTGATCCCAGGGGGCTTAACACCGGGGAGCTGTTTTTT,CASSDPRGLNTGELFF,TRBJ2-2,-,TRBV25-1,TRBD1
TGTGCCACCAGGGGAGTGGGGTACGGTGAGCAGTTCTTC,CATRGVGYGEQFF,TRBJ2-1,-,TRBV2,-
TGTGCCAGCGGGCGGGGACCCGGGGAGCTGTTTTTT,CASGRGPGELFF,TRBJ2-2,-,TRBV12-3/TRBV12-4,-
TGTGCCAGCAGTGACCGACAGGGATGGAGCAATCAGCCCCAGCATTTT,CASSDRQGWSNQPQHF,TRBJ1-5,-,TRBV6-1,TRBD1
TGCGCCAGCAGCTCGACAGGGGCCTACGAGCAGTACTTC,CASSSTGAYEQYF,TRBJ2-7,-,TRBV5-1,TRBD1
TGTGCCAGCAGCCTCAAGGGGGACAGCTACAATGAGCAGTTCTTC,CASSLKGDSYNEQFF,TRBJ2-1,-,TRBV9,TRBD1
TGTGCCAGCAGCCCGGACTCCTACTCTGGAAACACCATATATTTT,CASSPDSYSGNTIYF,TRBJ1-3,-,TRBV11-2,-
TGCAGCGTTGAATTAACTAGCGGGATTAGTGTGGATACGCAGTATTTT,CSVELTSGISVDTQYF,TRBJ2-3,-,TRBV29-1,TRBD2
TGTGCCAGCAGCTCAACAGGGGGCCTCTCTGGAAACACCATATATTTT,CASSSTGGLSGNTIYF,TRBJ1-3,-,TRBV7-3,TRBD1
TGTGCCAGTAGTCCCCAGGTCTCTGGGGCCAACGTCCTGACTTTC,CASSPQVSGANVLTF,TRBJ2-6,-,TRBV19,-
TGCAGCGTTGACGGACAGGGCCACTATGGCTACACCTTC,CSVDGQGHYGYTF,TRBJ1-2,-,TRBV29-1,TRBD1
TGTGCCAGCAGTTCGACTCTCTTACTAGCAAGGGCCGGGGAGCTGTTTTTT,CASSSTLLLARAGELFF,TRBJ2-2,-,TRBV27,-
TGTGCCAGCAGCGCCTCTAGCGGGAGTGCCGGGGAGCTGTTTTTT,CASSASSGSAGELFF,TRBJ2-2,-,TRBV9,TRBD2
TGTGCCAGCAGTTCTGCAGGGAGGACAGATACGCAGTATTTT,CASSSAGRTDTQYF,TRBJ2-3,-,TRBV6-2/TRBV6-3,-
TGCAGCGTTGAGGCGACTAGCGCCGGGGGTCAAGAGCAGTTCTTC,CSVEATSAGGQEQFF,TRBJ2-1,-,TRBV29-1,TRBD2
TGTGCCAGCAGACCTTGGACTAGCGGAAACACCGGGGAGCTGTTTTTT,CASRPWTSGNTGELFF,TRBJ2-2,-,TRBV3-1/TRBV3-2,TRBD2
TGCGCCAGCAGCGGTGAGGGGACACCACAAGAGACCCAGTACTTC,CASSGEGTPQETQYF,TRBJ2-5,-,TRBV5-1,-
TGTGCCAGCAGCCCCCCTAGCGGGGGGTCCACAGATACGCAGTATTTT,CASSPPSGGSTDTQYF,TRBJ2-3,-,TRBV11-2,TRBD2